The 24 T cell receptor beta chains in this list originate from one sample, sequenced in a study of T cell changes during pregnancy in multiple sclerosis. The table came from immunoSEQ multiplex PCR; TCRdb's copy has only in-frame clones and leaves some out. The sample has tens of thousands of clones; 85% to 95% are singletons. The sample in question was CD8+ T cells from peripheral blood mononuclear cells, obtained in the third trimester of pregnancy. The receptors shown here come from a female donor with multiple sclerosis, enrolled in a pregnancy study.

The V and J genes are TRBV12-2 and TRBJ2-3; the DNA was not compared with TRBD2, the D call given in the table. TRBV12-2 is listed as a pseudogene. The CDR3 runs 16 residues. The CDR3, as DNA: TGTGCAAGTCGCTTAAAAGGCGGCACCAGCACAGATACGCAGTATTTT. Its translation is CASRLKGGTSTDTQYF.

The chain combines TRBV28 with TRBJ2-2; D gene uncertain. The CDR3 loop spans 12 amino acids. The V end was cut by 6 bases, the J end by 5 bases, with 7 bases between. Germline V gene data show CDR1 as MDHEN and CDR2 as SYDVKM. CDR3 in amino acids: CASREITGELFF. DNA of the CDR3: TGTGCCAGCAGGGAGATTACCGGGGAGCTGTTTTTT.

V and J are TRBV6-6 and TRBJ2-7; the D gene is possibly TRBD2 (5 bases). V gave up 2 bases and J gave up 5 bases, with 13 bases separating them. The CDR3 loop spans 14 amino acids. Germline-derived CDR1 and CDR2 are MNHNY and SVGAGI (reference sequence). The CDR3 DNA sequence: TGTGCCAGCAGTTACATAGCAGGAGGTGACGAGCAGTACTTC. Its protein product is CASSYIAGGDEQYF.

This rearrangement joins TRBV6-5 to TRBJ2-7; perhaps TRBD2 as D (6 bases). Trimming stripped 5 bases from V and 1 base from J, with 12 bases between. This CDR3 comprises 14 residues. The germline CDR1 and CDR2 sequences are MNHEY and SVGAGI. CDR3 protein: CASSPLAGSYEQYF. The CDR3 nucleotides read TGTGCCAGCAGTCCCCTTGCGGGATCCTACGAGCAGTACTTC.

The chain employs TRBV6-5 and TRBJ1-2; the D is unclear. V gave up 2 bases and J gave up 0 bases, with 7 bases separating them. The V gene's germline CDR1 is MNHEY and CDR2 SVGAGI. This CDR3 comprises 14 residues. CDR3 in DNA: TGTGCCAGCAGTTACCAAGGAGCTAACTATGGCTACACCTTC. This gives the protein CASSYQGANYGYTF.

V is TRBV7-9 and J is TRBJ2-7, with TRBD1 identical over 7 bases. The CDR3 is 16 amino acids. V gave up 0 bases and J gave up 3 bases; unmatched junction bases: 8. CDR1 SEHNR and CDR2 FQNEAQ come from the germline V gene (reference sequence). The CDR3 region has the DNA TGTGCCAGCAGCTTAGCACAGGGGCCGACTATCTACGAGCAGTACTTC. Residues: CASSLAQGPTIYEQYF. The full variable domain, its missing parts supplied by reference TRBV7-9 and TRBJ2-7, is DTGVSQNPRHKITKRGQNVTFRCDPISEHNRLYWYRQTLGQGPEFLTYFQNEAQLEKSRLLSDRFSAERPKGSFSTLEIQRTEQGDSAMYLCASSLAQGPTIYEQYFGPGTRLTVT.

The rearrangement joins TRBV2 to TRBJ2-4, with 7 bases lining up with TRBD2. Per germline, CDR1 SNHLY and CDR2 FYNNEI. This CDR3 has 15 residues. J gave up 6 bases and V 7 bases, and 12 bases lay outside the gene matches. The CDR3: CASTMGGIAGNIQYF. CDR3 in DNA: TGTGCCAGCACGATGGGAGGGATAGCCGGAAACATTCAGTACTTC.

This chain joins TRBV7-2 and TRBJ2-7; 9 nucleotides line up with TRBD1. V lost 2 bases to trimming and J lost 2 bases; unmatched junction nucleotides: 7. The CDR3 covers 16 residues. CDR1 and CDR2 (germline): SGHTA, FQGNSA. CDR3 sequence reads: CASSLSGQGPPYEQYF. Written as DNA, the CDR3 is TGTGCCAGCAGCTTATCGGGACAGGGACCTCCCTACGAGCAGTACTTC.

A remark on this clone: Mismatch with germline at one junction end may stem from a read error. J is TRBJ1-3 and V is TRBV4-3; D perhaps matches TRBD1 (5 bases). The CDR3 totals 17 residues. Germline V CDR1 and CDR2: LGHNA, YSLEER. CDR3 sequence reads: CASSQDREGPSGNTIYF. DNA of the CDR3: TGCGCCAGCAGCCAAGATCGGGAGGGGCCCTCTGGTAACACCATATATTTT.

V usage is TRBV4-3 and J usage is TRBJ2-7; no definite D call. The CDR3 runs 14 residues. Per germline, CDR1 LGHNA and CDR2 YSLEER. Trimming removed 0 bases at V and 2 bases at J, with 8 bases between. This chain's CDR3 is CASSQETVTYEQYF. CDR3 coding DNA: TGCGCCAGCAGCCAAGAAACAGTGACCTACGAGCAGTACTTC.

The rearrangement links TRBV4-1 to TRBJ2-7; maybe TRBD1 (6 bases). With 4 bases removed from V and 3 bases from J, the gap between germline ends came to 13 bases. Germline V CDR1 and CDR2: MGHRA, YSYEKL. CDR3 length equals 14 residues. The CDR3 spells CASSPEQGSYEQYF. DNA for the CDR3: TGCGCCAGCAGCCCGGAACAGGGAAGCTACGAGCAGTACTTC.

V is TRBV7-9 and J is TRBJ2-5, with 10 nucleotides matching TRBD2. The germline V gene encodes CDR1 SEHNR and CDR2 FQNEAQ (reference sequence). With 4 bases clipped from V and 0 bases from J, the junction kept 8 bases outside the gene matches. This CDR3 contains 17 residues. CDR3 in DNA: TGTGCCAGCAGCTCCTTTGGGACTAGCGAGTACCAAGAGACCCAGTACTTC. Its protein is CASSSFGTSEYQETQYF.

The gene calls are TRBV27 and TRBJ2-7; possibly TRBD2 for D (5 bases). This CDR3 is 15 amino acids long. Germline lookup yields CDR1 MNHEY and CDR2 SMNVEV (reference sequence). The germline V and J ends were trimmed by 5 bases and 2 bases, with 16 bases remaining between them. CDR3 loop: CASSPAGVSTYEQYF. CDR3 coding DNA: TGTGCCAGCAGTCCGGCCGGGGTTTCCACCTACGAGCAGTACTTC.

The chain couples TRBV5-1 to TRBJ2-5; 7 positions match TRBD1. CDR1 is SGHRS and CDR2 is YFSETQ in the germline V gene. V lost 3 bases to trimming and J lost 7 bases; unmatched junction nucleotides: 6. This CDR3 spans 13 amino acids. The CDR3 sequence: CASSSTGVWTQYF. The CDR3 nucleotides are TGCGCCAGCAGCTCCACAGGGGTGTGGACCCAGTACTTC.

The chain uses TRBV5-1 and TRBJ2-1; 9 bases match TRBD1. Germline assignment: CDR1 SGHRS and CDR2 YFSETQ. After removal of 0 bases from V and 9 bases from J, the junction contained 10 bases not matched to a gene. The CDR3 is 16 residues long. In DNA, the CDR3 is TGCGCCAGCAGCTTGGTAGGGACAGGGCGAGGGATTGAGCAGTTCTTC. As protein: CASSLVGTGRGIEQFF.

This chain uses TRBV6-5 with TRBJ1-1; D is uncertain. This CDR3 is built from 11 residues. V lost 8 bases, J lost 7 bases, and 11 bases lay in between. The germline gives CDR1 MNHEY, CDR2 SVGAGI. CDR3 amino acids: CASRSGIEAFF. The DNA of the CDR3 is TGTGCCAGCCGCTCCGGGATTGAAGCTTTCTTT.

The CDR3 nucleotides are TGTGCCAGCAGCTTAGGGACAGGGGTACAGCCCCAGCATTTT. Its protein is CASSLGTGVQPQHF. The V gene is TRBV7-9, the J gene TRBJ1-5; 9 bases fit TRBD1. V lost 1 base and J lost 7; bases outside the gene matches: 2. Germline V gene lookup returns CDR1 SEHNR and CDR2 FQNEAQ (reference sequence). The CDR3 covers 14 residues.

This clone appeared a few times. This chain links TRBV7-8 with TRBJ1-2, with D possibly matching TRBD1 (6 bases). In germline, CDR1 is SGHVS, CDR2 FQNEAQ. V lost 3 bases, J lost 8 bases, and 28 bases lay in between. The CDR3 covers 18 residues. CDR3 amino acids: CASSLFPRGGALGRGYTF. In DNA, the CDR3 is TGTGCCAGCAGCTTGTTCCCGCGGGGGGGCGCCTTGGGTAGGGGCTACACCTTC.

Here the CDR3 reads CASSSGTLSYNEQFF. The CDR3 DNA follows: TGTGCCAGCAGCTCGGGGACTCTCTCCTACAATGAGCAGTTCTTC. The chain has TRBV11-3 and TRBJ2-1, with D maybe TRBD2 (6 bases). This CDR3 region has 15 residues. Germline loops: CDR1 SGHNT, CDR2 YENEEA. The V and J ends lost 4 bases and 0 bases respectively, with 10 bases between them.

This chain uses TRBV7-6 with TRBJ1-1; no reliable D call. V lost 2 bases to trimming and J lost 1 base, with 5 bases between them. The V gene's germline CDR1 is SGHVS and CDR2 FNYEAQ. This CDR3 is 13 amino acids long. The CDR3 region is CASSLWPNTEAFF. DNA of the CDR3: TGTGCCAGCAGCTTATGGCCGAACACTGAAGCTTTCTTT.

This chain connects TRBV5-6 to TRBJ2-7, with 8 bases fitting TRBD1. This CDR3 comprises 15 residues. CDR1 is SGHDT and CDR2 is YYEEEE in the germline V gene. Trimming at V came to 4 bases and at J to 2 bases, leaving 8 bases not matched to a gene. CDR3 residues: CASSPDRAVTYEQYF. DNA of the CDR3: TGTGCCAGCAGCCCGGACAGGGCGGTCACCTACGAGCAGTACTTC.

This clone was recorded once. The chain recombines TRBV7-9 with TRBJ1-2; 7 bases are shared with TRBD1. Germline V gene sequence: CDR1 SEHNR, CDR2 FQNEAQ (reference sequence). J was trimmed by 5 bases and V by 3 bases; bases with no gene match: 0. The CDR3 runs 12 residues. CDR3 DNA: TGTGCCAGCAGCTTGGGACAGTATGGCTACACCTTC. Amino acids: CASSLGQYGYTF. Variable domain in full (rest from reference TRBV7-9 and TRBJ1-2): DTGVSQNPRHKITKRGQNVTFRCDPISEHNRLYWYRQTLGQGPEFLTYFQNEAQLEKSRLLSDRFSAERPKGSFSTLEIQRTEQGDSAMYLCASSLGQYGYTFGSGTRLTVV.

The chain uses TRBV5-4 and TRBJ2-1; 8 positions agree with TRBD2. V lost 5 bases, J lost 0 bases, and 4 bases stayed unmatched. In germline, CDR1 is SGHNT, CDR2 YYREEE (reference sequence). This CDR3 contains 15 residues. This CDR3 reads CASSGGGSSYNEQFF. Written as DNA, the CDR3 is TGTGCCAGCAGTGGCGGGGGGAGCTCCTACAATGAGCAGTTCTTC.

This clone occurred once. V and J are TRBV27 and TRBJ2-3; TRBD2 aligns across 9 bases. V was clipped by 5 bases and J by 10 bases; unmatched bases: 16. The CDR3 runs 16 residues. Germline assignment: CDR1 MNHEY and CDR2 SMNVEV (reference sequence). The CDR3 spells CASSPPSGRRAIPQYF. The CDR3 DNA reads as TGTGCCAGCAGTCCCCCCAGCGGGAGGAGGGCAATACCGCAGTATTTT.